Following are 13 T cell receptor beta chains from one sample sequenced in a study of spatial heterogeneity in lung cancer. This sample's time point: sample taken at primary tumor resection. Unsorted whole RNA from tumor, nontumor lung or frozen PBMC underwent sequencing. MiXCR was run by TCRdb on the 5' RACE reads, yielding one entry per CDR3 protein. The data show approximately 49,000 distinct CDR3 sequences, with roughly 5.2% seen just once and around 10% held by the top ten. Sequencing was performed on PBMCs, taken at surgery. These receptors were taken from a male donor with early-stage non-small cell lung cancer.

This clonotype was seen ten or more times. This chain uses TRBV5-1 with TRBJ2-1, with no clear D. The CDR3 consists of 14 residues. Germline CDR1 and CDR2: SGHRS and YFSETQ. Trimming removed 9 bases at V and 7 bases at J, with 20 bases between. The CDR3 bases are TGCGCCACCTCGGTTGGAACGGAAGGGAATGAGCAGTTCTTC. Translated, it gives CATSVGTEGNEQFF. Combining the CDR3 with reference TRBV5-1 and TRBJ2-1 gives the whole variable domain KAGVTQTPRYLIKTRGQQVTLSCSPISGHRSVSWYQQTPGQGLQFLFEYFSETQRNKGNFPGRFSGRQFSNSRSEMNVSTLELGDSALYLCATSVGTEGNEQFFGPGTRLTVL.

This clonotype was recorded at least ten times. The rearrangement links TRBV20-1 to TRBJ2-7, with D hard to call. The CDR3 totals 13 residues. Trimming cost V 0 bases and J 7 bases, with 13 bases left between them. Germline V gives CDR1 DFQATT, CDR2 SNEGSKA (reference sequence). CDR3 nucleotides: TGCAGTGCTAGAGATTATGTAATGATAGAGCAGTACTTC. Translating it yields CSARDYVMIEQYF.

The sample holds many counts of this clonotype. This chain links TRBV15 with TRBJ1-5; D gene ambiguous. Between the trimmed V and J ends, which lost 1 base and 2 bases, there was a span of 9 bases. Germline CDR1 and CDR2: LNHNV and YYDKDF (reference sequence). The CDR3 is 15 amino acids. The CDR3 nucleotides read TGTGCCACCAGCAGAGCGGGGATGGGCAATCAGCCCCAGCATTTT. It codes for CATSRAGMGNQPQHF.

The sample holds many counts of this clonotype. This sequence joins TRBV7-2 and TRBJ2-7; 11 nucleotides line up with TRBD2. The CDR3 contains 15 residues. Looked up from germline, CDR1 is SGHTA and CDR2 is FQGNSA. V shed 2 bases, J shed 9 bases, and the junction held 9 bases outside the gene matches. Written as DNA, the CDR3 is TGTGCCAGCAGCTTAACTAGCGGGAGTACCCGGGTGCAGTACTTC. It translates to CASSLTSGSTRVQYF.

This clonotype has at least ten counts. The CDR3 coding sequence is TGCAGTGCTAGACTAGCGGGAGGGTCGGGGGAGCTGTTTTTT. Its protein is CSARLAGGSGELFF. The gene calls are TRBV20-1 and TRBJ2-2; 12 bases are shared with TRBD2. CDR1 is DFQATT and CDR2 is SNEGSKA in the germline V gene (reference sequence). This CDR3 is 14 amino acids long. V gave up 2 bases and J gave up 8 bases; unmatched junction bases: 3.

In this sample, this clonotype turned up many times. The CDR3: CASSLGTSPTDTQYF. DNA of the CDR3: TGTGCCAGCAGCCTAGGGACTAGTCCCACAGATACGCAGTATTTT. This chain joins TRBV5-4 and TRBJ2-3; 8 bases are shared with TRBD2. The V gene's germline CDR1 is SGHNT and CDR2 YYREEE (reference sequence). V was clipped by 4 bases and J by 2 bases; unmatched bases: 6. This CDR3 has 15 amino acids.

This clonotype appeared many times. The chain has TRBV7-2 and TRBJ2-3, with 9 bases matching TRBD2. Germline V lookup: CDR1 SGHTA, CDR2 FQGNSA. There are 15 residues in the CDR3. Trimming at V came to 11 bases and at J to 3 bases, leaving 12 bases not matched to a gene. The CDR3 is CASSSSGVGTDTQYF. CDR3 bases: TGTGCCTCCTCTTCTAGCGGGGTGGGGACAGATACGCAGTATTTT.

Ten or more counts support this clonotype. The chain has TRBV20-1 and TRBJ2-7; D call uncertain. The germline V gene encodes CDR1 DFQATT and CDR2 SNEGSKA (reference sequence). The CDR3 length is 13 residues. Trimming left V 1 base short and J 1 base short, with 8 bases between. The CDR3 nucleotides read TGCAGTGCTAGAGGCCCCCTATCCTACGAGCAGTACTTC. It yields the protein CSARGPLSYEQYF.

This clonotype came up many times. The J gene is TRBJ2-2, the V gene TRBV7-2; TRBD2 is a possible D gene (6 bases). This CDR3 contains 15 residues. Looked up from germline, CDR1 is SGHTA and CDR2 is FQGNSA. Trimming took 5 bases from V and 2 from J, leaving 12 bases between them. The CDR3 protein is CASSLFSGNTGELFF. As DNA, the CDR3 is TGTGCCAGCAGCCTCTTTAGCGGTAACACCGGGGAGCTGTTTTTT.

There are many counts of this clonotype. The chain links TRBV5-4 to TRBJ1-2; D perhaps matches TRBD1 (6 bases). CDR1 and CDR2 (germline): SGHNT, YYREEE (reference sequence). Trimming cost V 4 bases and J 2 bases, with 21 bases left between them. This CDR3 comprises 17 residues. CDR3 DNA: TGTGCCAGCAGCCAGTCGATGACGACAGGCACAAACTATGGCTACACCTTC. This gives the protein CASSQSMTTGTNYGYTF.

This clonotype was seen repeatedly, ten times or more. The chain couples TRBV28 to TRBJ1-1, with a possible D match to TRBD1 (5 bases). The CDR3 covers 15 residues. CDR1 and CDR2 from the germline V gene are MDHEN and SYDVKM. V lost 6 bases to trimming and J lost 0 bases, with 14 bases between them. For the CDR3, the DNA is TGTGCCAGCAGCTCCCGGGACCCCCTGAACACTGAAGCTTTCTTT. The encoded protein is CASSSRDPLNTEAFF.

This clonotype was seen at least ten times. The J gene is TRBJ2-3, the V gene TRBV20-1; 9 bases match TRBD1. The CDR3 totals 14 residues. V gave up 3 bases and J gave up 4 bases; unmatched junction bases: 5. CDR1 and CDR2 (germline): DFQATT, SNEGSKA (reference sequence). CDR3 sequence reads: CSASGDRAADTQYF. In DNA, the CDR3 is TGCAGTGCTAGTGGGGACAGGGCTGCAGATACGCAGTATTTT.

As regards this clonotype: A much more abundant neighbour one base away suggests this may be a read error. The rearrangement joins TRBV20-1 to TRBJ2-5, with 10 bases matching TRBD2. Germline lookup yields CDR1 DFQATT and CDR2 SNEGSKA (reference sequence). This CDR3 contains 15 residues. V shed 4 bases and J 0 bases; nucleotides not matched to a gene: 5. This chain's CDR3 is CSATGAGGYQETQYF. Written as DNA, the CDR3 is TGCAGTGCTACTGGAGCGGGAGGGTACCAAGAGACCCAGTACTTC.